This T cell receptor (beta chain) derives from a study of blood T cell repertoires in COVID-19. The table came from immunoSEQ multiplex PCR; TCRdb's copy has only in-frame clones and leaves some out. Counted here are 100,000 to 150,000 clones, about 81% occurring once; the ten biggest clones make up roughly 15%. The sequence was obtained from a man aged 25 to 40 with COVID-19, enrolled during active disease. Sequenced: peripheral blood.

CDR3 loop: CAGGRANYGYTF. DNA for the CDR3: TGTGCGGGGGGGCGGGCTAACTATGGCTACACCTTC. This chain joins TRBV6-5 and TRBJ1-2; D may be TRBD1 (6 bases). The germline gives CDR1 MNHEY, CDR2 SVGAGI. This CDR3 comprises 12 residues.